Sequencing of this T cell receptor (beta chain) was carried out in a study of shared clonotypes between healthy human individuals. With regard to this clone: The antigen remains undetermined.

Regarding the study as a whole: Genetic and exposure-history diversity was limited by the few donors. The rarefaction results pointed to incomplete sorted-subset sequencing despite large depth.

Here immunoSEQ multiplex PCR was the method, and the copy in TCRdb shows in-frame clones only, minus some. Altogether 600,000 to 750,000 clones are present, over 60% being singletons, with the ten largest covering roughly 1.8%. The source material was memory CD4+ T cells sorted from blood. Subset meaning: CD45RA-negative fraction. This clonotype was obtained from a woman under 40 in good health.

CDR3 sequence: CASSPLGLAGAVTGELFF. CDR3 sequence (DNA): TGTGCCAGCAGCCCCCTAGGACTAGCGGGAGCGGTCACCGGGGAGCTGTTTTTT. The rearrangement joins TRBV27 to TRBJ2-2; TRBD2 agrees at 13 bases. Looked up from germline, CDR1 is MNHEY and CDR2 is SMNVEV (reference sequence). J lost 4 bases, V lost 6 bases, and 11 bases had no gene match. This CDR3 spans 18 amino acids.